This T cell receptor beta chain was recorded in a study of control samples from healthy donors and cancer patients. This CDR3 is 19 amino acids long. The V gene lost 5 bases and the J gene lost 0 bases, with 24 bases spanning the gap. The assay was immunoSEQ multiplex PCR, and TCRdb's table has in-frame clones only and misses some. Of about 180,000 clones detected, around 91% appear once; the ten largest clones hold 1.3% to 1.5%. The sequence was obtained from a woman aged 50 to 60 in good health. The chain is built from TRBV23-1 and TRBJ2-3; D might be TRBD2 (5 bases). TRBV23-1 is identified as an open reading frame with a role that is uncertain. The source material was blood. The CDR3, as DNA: TGCGCCAGCAGTTCCCCGATTTCGGGAACCGATACTAGCACAGATACGCAGTATTTT. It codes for CASSSPISGTDTSTDTQYF.